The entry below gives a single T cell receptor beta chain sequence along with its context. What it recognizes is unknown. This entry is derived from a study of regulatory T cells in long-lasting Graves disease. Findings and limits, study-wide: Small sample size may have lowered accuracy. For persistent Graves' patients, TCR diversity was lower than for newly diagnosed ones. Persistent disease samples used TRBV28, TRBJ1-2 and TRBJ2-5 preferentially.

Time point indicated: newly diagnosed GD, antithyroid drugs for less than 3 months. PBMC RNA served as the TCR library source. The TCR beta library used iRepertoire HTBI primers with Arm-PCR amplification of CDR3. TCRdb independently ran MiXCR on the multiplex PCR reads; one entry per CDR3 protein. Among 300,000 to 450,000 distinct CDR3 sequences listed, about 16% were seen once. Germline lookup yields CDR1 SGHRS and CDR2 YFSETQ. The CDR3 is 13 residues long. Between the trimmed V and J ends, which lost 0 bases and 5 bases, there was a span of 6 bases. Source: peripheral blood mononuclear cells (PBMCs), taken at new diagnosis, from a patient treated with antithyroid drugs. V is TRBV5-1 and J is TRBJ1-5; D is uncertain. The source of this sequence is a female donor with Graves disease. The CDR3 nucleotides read TGCGCCAGCAGCTTGGACATCCATCAGCCCCAGCATTTT. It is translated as CASSLDIHQPQHF.